The entry that follows covers one T cell receptor beta chain sequence. Its antigen is as yet unknown. This sample was included in a study of fetal regulatory T cell absence and autoimmunity. Study outcomes and limitations: Cord blood and pancreas showed broadly similar TRB gene family usage. In IPEX syndrome, oligoclonal enrichment was read as supporting prenatal antigen-driven autoimmunity in the pancreas.

Trimming at V came to 4 bases and at J to 6 bases, leaving 5 bases not matched to a gene. The CDR3 spans 15 residues. In germline, CDR1 is LNHDA, CDR2 SQIVND (reference sequence). The assay was run at survey level. Using immunoSEQ multiplex PCR, the repertoire was profiled, and TCRdb retains in-frame clones only, with some absent. This table has some 87,000 clones, roughly 78% appearing once. Sequencing used pancreas tissue. This sequence originates from a male donor with IPEX syndrome. The V gene is TRBV19, the J gene TRBJ1-5; 11 bases are a match to TRBD1. In DNA form, the CDR3 reads TGTGCCAGTAGTAATACCGGGACAGGGGGTCAGCCCCAGCATTTT. This codes for CASSNTGTGGQPQHF.